These T cell receptor beta chains were read from a single sample in a study of technical replicates of blood from a few donors. Assay used: immunoSEQ multiplex PCR; TCRdb lists only in-frame clones, some missing. The sample lists tens of thousands of clones, 96% occurring once. The specimen was T cells isolated from PBMCs. All receptors come from a human donor in good health. Both conserved end residues are part of each CDR3. Fields, in order: V gene, J gene, D gene, clone size, CDR3 DNA, CDR3 protein. The D gene is left open where the match is weak. The listing skips clone size in some rows; elsewhere it reads once, few, many or a size class.

TRBV7-8	TRBJ1-3	NA	NA	TGTGCCAGCAGCTCCCAGGGAAACACCATATATTTT	CASSSQGNTIYF
TRBV4-3	TRBJ1-1	NA	NA	TGCGCCAGCAGCCAAGATGTAGGGGCCAGGACTGAAGCTTTCTTT	CASSQDVGARTEAFF
TRBV5-1	TRBJ1-4	NA	NA	TGCGCCAGCAGCTTTAAAAATGAAAAACTGTTTTTT	CASSFKNEKLFF
TRBV30	TRBJ1-5	TRBD1	NA	TGTGCCTGGAGCCAACAGGGGAATCAGCCCCAGCATTTT	CAWSQQGNQPQHF
TRBV28	TRBJ2-7	TRBD2	NA	TGTGCCAGCAGTCCTAGCGGTCCCTACGAGCAGTACTTC	CASSPSGPYEQYF
TRBV5-1	TRBJ1-1	TRBD1	NA	TGCGCCAGCAGCTTAGGACAGGAGCAAATGAACACTGAAGCTTTCTTT	CASSLGQEQMNTEAFF
TRBV9	TRBJ2-7	TRBD2	NA	TGTGCCAGCAGCGAGAGCGGGGGATTCTACGAGCAGTACTTC	CASSESGGFYEQYF
TRBV29-1	TRBJ2-2	NA	NA	TGCAGCGTTGATATCCAGGGGATAGGCGGGGAGCTGTTTTTT	CSVDIQGIGGELFF
TRBV11-3	TRBJ2-5	NA	once	TGTGCCAGCAGCCATCCCGCGAGCCCCGGGGAGACCCAGTACTTC	CASSHPASPGETQYF
TRBV30	TRBJ1-3	NA	NA	TGTGCCTGGAGCGGACAGAACCAAAGAGGAAACACCATATATTTT	CAWSGQNQRGNTIYF
TRBV15	TRBJ2-7	TRBD1	NA	TGTGCCACCAGCGGCGGGGACAGGGATTCCTACGAGCAGTACTTC	CATSGGDRDSYEQYF
TRBV2	TRBJ2-3	TRBD2	NA	TGTGCCAGCGGACCCTTACTAGCGCCGAGCACAGATACGCAGTATTTT	CASGPLLAPSTDTQYF
TRBV7-2	TRBJ2-7	TRBD2	NA	TGTGCCAGCAGCTTAGAGCGGGGGGCCTACGAGCAGTACTTC	CASSLERGAYEQYF
TRBV9	TRBJ2-7	NA	NA	TGTGCCAGCACCCCGAAACTCTACGAGCAGTACTTC	CASTPKLYEQYF
TRBV7-8	TRBJ2-7	NA	NA	TGTGCCAGCAGCTTAGGGAGGGGGCGAAACGAGCAGTACTTC	CASSLGRGRNEQYF
TRBV10-3	TRBJ1-1	TRBD1	NA	TGTGCCATCAGTGATGGGGCAGGGGGTCAGTTGACTGAAGCTTTCTTT	CAISDGAGGQLTEAFF
TRBV2	TRBJ1-1	NA	NA	TGTGCCAGCAGGGACGAGGGACTCTCAAACACTGAAGCTTTCTTT	CASRDEGLSNTEAFF
TRBV6-1	TRBJ1-1	NA	NA	TGTGCCAGCCCGGGTACTGAAGCTTTCTTT	CASPGTEAFF
TRBV11-2	TRBJ1-1	TRBD1	NA	TGTGCCAGCAGCTTAAGGTTCCAGGGGGACACTGAAGCTTTCTTT	CASSLRFQGDTEAFF
TRBV6-5	TRBJ1-5	TRBD1	NA	TGTGCCAGCAGTTACAAAGGGCAGGGGGATCAGCCCCAGCATTTT	CASSYKGQGDQPQHF
TRBV7-3	TRBJ2-4	NA	NA	TGTGCCAGCAGCCAGGGGATTTTGGCGGCTCAGTACTTC	CASSQGILAAQYF
TRBV28	TRBJ1-1	NA	NA	TGTGCCAGCAGTTTAGGGGGCGGCATGAACACTGAAGCTTTCTTT	CASSLGGGMNTEAFF
TRBV7-3	TRBJ1-2	NA	few	TGTGCCAGCAGCTTACAGGACTATGGCTACACCTTC	CASSLQDYGYTF
TRBV2	TRBJ2-1	TRBD2	NA	TGTGCCAGCCAGTTATCTAGCGGGTTTGAGCAGTTCTTC	CASQLSSGFEQFF
TRBV10-1	TRBJ1-2	NA	NA	TGCGCCAGCAGCGCTAGTCCAGGGGCCTATGGCTACACCTTC	CASSASPGAYGYTF
TRBV5-1	TRBJ2-2	NA	NA	TGCGCCAGCAGCTTGCGGACAGAAAACACCGGGGAGCTGTTTTTT	CASSLRTENTGELFF
TRBV7-3	TRBJ2-2	TRBD2	NA	TGTGCCAGCAGCTTACGTTCCCTCGGGGGGACCGGGGAGCTGTTTTTT	CASSLRSLGGTGELFF
TRBV19	TRBJ2-1	TRBD2	NA	TGTGCCAGTAGTAAGCGGGGCTCCTACAATGAGCAGTTCTTC	CASSKRGSYNEQFF
TRBV4-3	TRBJ2-1	TRBD2	NA	TGCGCCAGCAGCCAAGGCGTCGGACTAGCGGGAGTCCGCTCCTACAATGAGCAGTTCTTC	CASSQGVGLAGVRSYNEQFF